This entry concerns a single T cell receptor beta chain. Its antigen remains unknown. The data originate from a study of beta chain features in type 1 diabetes. Broader study findings: Within each of all four CD4+ subsets, Type 1 diabetes patients had TCRB CDR3s that were moderately but significantly shorter. Diminished insertions and augmented deletions at VDJ junctions characterized type 1 diabetes patients. Because the template was cDNA, high-expressing cells might be over-represented.

Isolated RNA was reverse transcribed in full, so expressed TCRB transcripts were sequenced. Using immunoSEQ multiplex PCR, the repertoire was profiled, and TCRdb retains in-frame clones only, with some absent. The sample lists around 250,000 clones; roughly 20% were seen once. The purity of all sorted populations exceeded 95%. V dropped 5 bases and J dropped 7; count of bases not matched to a gene: 10. Looked up from germline, CDR1 is SGHTA and CDR2 is FQGNSA. The CDR3 contains 15 residues. The rearrangement uses TRBV7-2 and TRBJ2-2, with TRBD1 matching over 7 bases. What was sequenced was naive CD4+ T cells from blood. This TCR came from a woman aged 40 to 50 with type 1 diabetes. As DNA, the CDR3 is TGTGCCAGCAGCGGGCCGGCAGGGGGTAGCGGGGAGCTGTTTTTT. Translation: CASSGPAGGSGELFF.